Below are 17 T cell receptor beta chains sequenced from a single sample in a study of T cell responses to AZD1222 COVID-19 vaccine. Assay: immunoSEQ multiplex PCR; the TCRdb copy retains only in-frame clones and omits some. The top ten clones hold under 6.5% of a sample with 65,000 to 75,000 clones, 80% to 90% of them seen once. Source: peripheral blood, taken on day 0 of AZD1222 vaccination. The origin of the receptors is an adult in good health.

The CDR3, as DNA: TGTGCCAGCAGTTACGTCAGGGGGAGTAGCGATGGCTACACCTTC. This sequence encodes CASSYVRGSSDGYTF. This chain joins TRBV6-5 and TRBJ1-2, with 7 nucleotides matching TRBD1. Trimming cost V 2 bases and J 6 bases; bases outside gene matches: 9. This CDR3 has 15 residues. Germline V gives CDR1 MNHEY, CDR2 SVGAGI.

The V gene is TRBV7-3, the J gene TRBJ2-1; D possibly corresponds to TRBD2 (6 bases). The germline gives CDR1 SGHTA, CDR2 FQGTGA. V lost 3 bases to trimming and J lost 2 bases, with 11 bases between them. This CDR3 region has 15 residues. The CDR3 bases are TGTGCCAGCAGCTTCGCGGGGCCGACCTACAATGAGCAGTTCTTC. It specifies CASSFAGPTYNEQFF.

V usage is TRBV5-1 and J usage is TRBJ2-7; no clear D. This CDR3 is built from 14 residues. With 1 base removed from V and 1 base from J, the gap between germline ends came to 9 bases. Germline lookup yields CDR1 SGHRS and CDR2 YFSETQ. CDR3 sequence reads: CASSLNSASYEQYF. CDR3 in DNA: TGCGCCAGCAGCTTGAACTCAGCTTCCTACGAGCAGTACTTC.

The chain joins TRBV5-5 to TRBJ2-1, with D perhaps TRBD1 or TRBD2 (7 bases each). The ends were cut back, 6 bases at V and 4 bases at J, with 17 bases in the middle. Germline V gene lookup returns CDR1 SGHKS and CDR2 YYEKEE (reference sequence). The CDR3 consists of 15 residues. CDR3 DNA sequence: TGTGCCAGCACTACGGGGAGGGGGCCGTACAATGAGCAGTTCTTC. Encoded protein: CASTTGRGPYNEQFF.

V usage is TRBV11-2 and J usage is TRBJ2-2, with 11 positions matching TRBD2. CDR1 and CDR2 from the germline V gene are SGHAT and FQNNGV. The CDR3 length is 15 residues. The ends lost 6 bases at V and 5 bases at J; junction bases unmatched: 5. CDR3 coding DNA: TGTGCCAGCAGTCCGCTAGCGGGGGGAACCGGGGAGCTGTTTTTT. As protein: CASSPLAGGTGELFF.

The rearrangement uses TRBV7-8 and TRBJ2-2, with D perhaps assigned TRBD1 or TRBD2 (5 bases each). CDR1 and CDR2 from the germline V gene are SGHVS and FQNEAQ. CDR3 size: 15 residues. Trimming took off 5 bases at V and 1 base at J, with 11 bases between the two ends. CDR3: CASSPGTVNTGELFF. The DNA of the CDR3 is TGTGCCAGCAGCCCAGGGACGGTGAACACCGGGGAGCTGTTTTTT. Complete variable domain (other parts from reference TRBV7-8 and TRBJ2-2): GAGVSQSPRYKVAKRGQDVALRCDPISGHVSLFWYQQALGQGPEFLTYFQNEAQLDKSGLPSDRFFAERPEGSVSTLKIQRTQQEDSAVYLCASSPGTVNTGELFFGEGSRLTVL.

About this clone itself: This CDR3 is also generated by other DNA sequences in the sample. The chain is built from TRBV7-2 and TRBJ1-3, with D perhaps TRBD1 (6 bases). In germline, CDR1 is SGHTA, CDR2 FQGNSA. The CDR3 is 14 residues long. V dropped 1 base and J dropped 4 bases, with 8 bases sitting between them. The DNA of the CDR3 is TGTGCCAGCAGCTTAGGCGGGGGCGGAAACACCATATATTTT. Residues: CASSLGGGGNTIYF. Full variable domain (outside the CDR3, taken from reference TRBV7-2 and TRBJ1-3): GAGVSQSPSNKVTEKGKDVELRCDPISGHTALYWYRQSLGQGLEFLIYFQGNSAPDKSGLPSDRFSAERTGGSVSTLTIQRTQQEDSAVYLCASSLGGGGNTIYFGEGSWLTVV.

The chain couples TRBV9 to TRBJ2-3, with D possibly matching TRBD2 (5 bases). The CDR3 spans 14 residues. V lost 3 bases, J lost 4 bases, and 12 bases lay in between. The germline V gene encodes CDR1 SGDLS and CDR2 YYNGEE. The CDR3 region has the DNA TGTGCCAGCAGCGGGACTCTAGTCGCAGATACGCAGTATTTT. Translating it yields CASSGTLVADTQYF.

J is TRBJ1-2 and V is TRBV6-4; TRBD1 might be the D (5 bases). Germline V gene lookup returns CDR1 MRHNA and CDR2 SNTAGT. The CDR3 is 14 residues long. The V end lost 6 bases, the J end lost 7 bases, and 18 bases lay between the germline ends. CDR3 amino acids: CASSPAVKTGGYTF. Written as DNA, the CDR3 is TGTGCCAGCAGCCCCGCCGTAAAAACAGGTGGCTACACCTTC.

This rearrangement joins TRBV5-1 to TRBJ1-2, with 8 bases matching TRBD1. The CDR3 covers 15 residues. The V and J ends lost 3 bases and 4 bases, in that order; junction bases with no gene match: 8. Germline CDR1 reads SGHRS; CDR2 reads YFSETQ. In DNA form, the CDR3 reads TGCGCCAGCAGCTCCGACGGACAGGGAGGCTATGGCTACACCTTC. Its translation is CASSSDGQGGYGYTF.

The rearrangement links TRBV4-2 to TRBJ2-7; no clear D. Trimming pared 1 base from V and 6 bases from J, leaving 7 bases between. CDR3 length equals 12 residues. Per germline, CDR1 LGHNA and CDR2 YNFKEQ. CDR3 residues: CASSQGFSEQYF. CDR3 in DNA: TGTGCCAGCAGCCAAGGTTTCAGCGAGCAGTACTTC.

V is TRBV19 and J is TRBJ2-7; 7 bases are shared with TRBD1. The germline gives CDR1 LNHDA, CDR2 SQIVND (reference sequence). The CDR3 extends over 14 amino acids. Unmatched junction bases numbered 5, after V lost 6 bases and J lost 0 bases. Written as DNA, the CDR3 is TGTGCCAGTAGCTACCGGGACAGCTCCTACGAGCAGTACTTC. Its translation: CASSYRDSSYEQYF.

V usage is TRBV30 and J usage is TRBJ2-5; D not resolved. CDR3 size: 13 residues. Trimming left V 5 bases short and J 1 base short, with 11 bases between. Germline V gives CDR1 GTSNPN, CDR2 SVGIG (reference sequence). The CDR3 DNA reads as TGTGCCTGGGGGCAACAACTCCAAGAGACCCAGTACTTC. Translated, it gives CAWGQQLQETQYF.

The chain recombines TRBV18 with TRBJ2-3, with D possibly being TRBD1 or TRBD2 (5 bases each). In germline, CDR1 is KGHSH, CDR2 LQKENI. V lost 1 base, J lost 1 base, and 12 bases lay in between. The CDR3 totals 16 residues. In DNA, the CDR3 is TGTGCCAGCTCACCACAGGGACGGTCTGGCACAGATACGCAGTATTTT. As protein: CASSPQGRSGTDTQYF.

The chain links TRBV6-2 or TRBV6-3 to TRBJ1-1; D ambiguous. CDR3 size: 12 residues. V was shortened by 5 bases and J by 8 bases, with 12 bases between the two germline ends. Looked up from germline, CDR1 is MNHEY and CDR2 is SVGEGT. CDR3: CASSRHSREAFF. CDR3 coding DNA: TGTGCCAGCAGTCGTCACTCCAGAGAAGCTTTCTTT.

As DNA, the CDR3 is TGCGCCAGCAGCCCCCGTGAGCGGGGGGAGGAGCTGTTTTTT. It translates to CASSPRERGEELFF. The chain is built from TRBV4-1 and TRBJ2-2, with 9 bases fitting TRBD2. Germline lookup yields CDR1 MGHRA and CDR2 YSYEKL. The V segment lost 4 bases and the J segment 10 bases; nucleotides outside the gene matches: 7. The CDR3 covers 14 residues.

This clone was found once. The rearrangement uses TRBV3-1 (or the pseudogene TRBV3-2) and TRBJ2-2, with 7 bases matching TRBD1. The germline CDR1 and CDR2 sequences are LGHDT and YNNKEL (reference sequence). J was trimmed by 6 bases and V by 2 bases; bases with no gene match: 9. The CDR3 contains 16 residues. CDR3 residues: CASSQQYRGSAGELFF. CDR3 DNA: TGTGCCAGCAGCCAACAATACAGGGGCAGCGCCGGGGAGCTGTTTTTT.